The next 3 T cell receptor beta chains were all read from a single sample in a study of T cells in Graves' hyperthyroidism and ophthalmopathy (dated by TCRdb to between 2018 and 2021). The library relied on multiplex PCR. These reads were obtained on an Illumina HiSeq 2000. Amplification of TCR beta CDR3 regions was carried out from RNA transcripts. A first-round RT-PCR of the TCR CDR3 used the HTBI primer set with the Qiagen OneStep RT-PCR kit. The public reads were quality trimmed at Q25 with fastp and then assembled into clones with MiXCR by TCRdb, keeping productive beta chains. Entries that share a CDR3 protein sequence are merged under the most common genes and DNA. This sample lists 500,000 to 650,000 distinct CDR3 sequences; just under 20% were detected once. The leading ten clones occupy roughly 50% of the sample. Sample: blood. These receptors were collected from a man aged 35 to 55 with Graves' ophthalmopathy.

This clonotype was counted between two and nine times. The chain recombines TRBV3-1 with TRBJ1-6; D may be TRBD1 (5 bases). The CDR3 is 16 residues long. V lost 7 bases to trimming and J lost 4 bases, with 17 bases between them. Germline CDR1 and CDR2: LGHDT and YNNKEL (reference sequence). In DNA, the CDR3 is TGTGCCAGCACCCGGGGTAGGGGTTCGTATAATTCACCCCTCCACTTT. Protein: CASTRGRGSYNSPLHF.

The chain has TRBV30 and TRBJ2-4; maybe TRBD1 (7 bases). This CDR3 has 15 residues. The V and J ends lost 4 bases and 7 bases respectively, with 20 bases between them. The germline V gene encodes CDR1 GTSNPN and CDR2 SVGIG (reference sequence). The CDR3 nucleotides are TGTGCCTGGAACGGAGGAGGGGGCCGAGGGAACATTCAGTACTTC. It specifies CAWNGGGGRGNIQYF. The whole variable domain, remainder taken from reference TRBV30 and TRBJ2-4, is SQTIHQWPATLVQPVGSPLSLECTVEGTSNPNLYWYRQAAGRGLQLLFYSVGIGQISSEVPQNLSASRPQDRQFILSSKKLLLSDSGFYLCAWNGGGGRGNIQYFGAGTRLSVL.

CDR3 sequence: CASSQGYRGASYNEQFF. CDR3 coding DNA: TGTGCCAGCAGCCAAGGATATCGGGGTGCTTCCTACAATGAGCAGTTCTTC. The rearrangement uses TRBV3-1 and TRBJ2-1, with D possibly TRBD2 on 5 matching bases. Germline loops: CDR1 LGHDT, CDR2 YNNKEL (reference sequence). The CDR3 extends over 17 amino acids. Trimming stripped 1 base from V and 1 base from J, with 14 bases between.